The present T cell receptor beta chain was sequenced within a study of human T cells and chemical hapten exposure. The overall study: Once 0.01% DPC had been applied to the upper back by patch test, readings were taken at 6 days.

Single cDNA molecules in the library carried unique molecular identifiers attached during preparation. TCRdb re-called the RACE reads with MiXCR, one entry per CDR3 protein. The repertoire includes 300,000 to 450,000 distinct CDR3 sequences, around 5.5% of them detected once, and around 8% sits in the top ten. Study-wide findings and caveats: There were significantly more large CDR3 similarity clusters among expanded TCRs than among controls.

This CDR3 is built from 12 residues. Germline values: CDR1 MNHNY, CDR2 SVGAGI (reference sequence). Trimming removed 2 bases from V and 9 bases from J, with 8 bases in between. This clonotype was picked up a small number of times. The antigen remains undetermined. Time point of the sample: pre-sensitization, week 0. Treatment reported: therapeutic diphenylcyclopropenone sensitization with weekly scalp DPC. Blood was drawn before each patch test was applied. This TCR derives from a woman aged 18-35 years with alopecia areata. Some clones in this sample may be carry-over from other donors' samples. Sequenced here: whole blood, sampled in connection with sensitization to the hapten diphenylcyclopropenone (DPC). The chain carries TRBV6-6 and TRBJ2-1; D is ambiguous. As DNA, the CDR3 is TGTGCCAGCAGTTACGATGGCGGTGAGCAGTTCTTC. Its protein product is CASSYDGGEQFF.